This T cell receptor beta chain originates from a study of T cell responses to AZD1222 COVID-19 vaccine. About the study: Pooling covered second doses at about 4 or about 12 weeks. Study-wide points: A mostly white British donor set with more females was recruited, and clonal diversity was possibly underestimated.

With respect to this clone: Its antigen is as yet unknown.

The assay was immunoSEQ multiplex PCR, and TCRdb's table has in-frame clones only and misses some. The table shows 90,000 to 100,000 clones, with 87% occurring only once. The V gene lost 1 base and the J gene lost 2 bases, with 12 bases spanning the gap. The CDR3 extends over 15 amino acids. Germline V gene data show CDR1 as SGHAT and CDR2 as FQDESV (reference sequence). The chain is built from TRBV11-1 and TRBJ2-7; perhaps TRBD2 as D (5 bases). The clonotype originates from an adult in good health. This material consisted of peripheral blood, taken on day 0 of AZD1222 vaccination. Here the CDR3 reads CASSLDPGIAYEQYF. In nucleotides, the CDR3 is TGTGCCAGCAGCTTAGATCCGGGGATCGCCTACGAGCAGTACTTC.